A single TCR beta chain is shown here with its context. Antigen specificity is unknown. The sample originates from a study of CD39 and CD103 CD8 tumor-infiltrating T cells. The V gene lost 3 bases and the J gene lost 2 bases, with 11 bases spanning the gap. The germline V gene encodes CDR1 GTSNPN and CDR2 SVGIG (reference sequence). The CDR3 consists of 14 residues. General study findings and limits: Blood and uninvolved lymph node rarely held DP TIL clonotypes.

Some clones are missing from TCRdb's copy, which holds only in-frame ones; the method was immunoSEQ multiplex PCR. The sample yields roughly 3,000 clones, 83% seen once. Patients were not receiving therapy at sample collection. T lymphocytes were negatively selected, with EpCAM beads added for tumor-infiltrating lymphocytes. Sorted CD3+CD4-CD8+CD45RA- TILs were divided into DN, SP and DP by CD39 and CD103. What was sequenced was CD39- CD103- CD8+ T cells sorted from the tumor. Specified subset: CD103-CD39- double-negative CD45RA- CD8 T cells. This TCR derives from a human donor with head and neck squamous cell carcinoma. The chain employs TRBV30 and TRBJ1-5; perhaps TRBD1 as D (6 bases). CDR3 region: CAWSPGVGNQPQHF. The CDR3 DNA is TGTGCCTGGAGCCCAGGGGTCGGCAATCAGCCCCAGCATTTT.